These 26 T cell receptor beta chains originate from one sample sequenced in a study of CD8 T cells in ankylosing spondylitis. Regarding the study as a whole: Typical of ankylosing spondylitis blood, it appeared, was a TCR beta motif of 7 or 8 highly homologous variants.

Via MiXCR, TCRdb re-called the 5' RACE reads, giving one row per CDR3 protein. The sample includes over 700,000 distinct CDR3 sequences, roughly 19% of them seen just once. What these receptors recognize is not known. The sequenced material came from blood, either unsorted or a sorted T cell fraction (not recorded which). The source of these receptors is a male donor with ankylosing spondylitis.

This clonotype was seen at least ten times. The chain combines TRBV5-1 with TRBJ2-1, with TRBD2 matching over 7 bases. Germline loops: CDR1 SGHRS, CDR2 YFSETQ. V was pared by 7 bases and J by 6 bases, with 10 bases of the junction left unmatched. This CDR3 has 14 amino acids. CDR3 sequence (DNA): TGCGCCAGCGGCGGGACTACTCTTATCAATGAGCAGTTCTTC. Its translation is CASGGTTLINEQFF.

This clonotype was observed a handful of times. The chain uses TRBV18 and TRBJ2-2; TRBD2 is a possible D gene (5 bases). Germline CDR1 reads KGHSH; CDR2 reads LQKENI. V was shortened by 3 bases and J by 5 bases, with 10 bases between the two germline ends. The CDR3 runs to 14 residues. Written as DNA, the CDR3 is TGTGCCAGCTCACCGGGCAGCGGTACCGGGGAGCTGTTTTTT. Translation gives CASSPGSGTGELFF.

The CDR3 region is CASSFLAGGGEQYF. The CDR3 coding sequence is TGTGCCAGCAGTTTCTTAGCGGGAGGTGGCGAGCAGTACTTC. The V call is TRBV12-3 or TRBV12-4, the J call TRBJ2-7, with TRBD2 identical over 10 bases. V lost 3 bases, J lost 6 bases, and 5 bases stayed unmatched. This CDR3 has 14 residues.

This clonotype was observed a handful of times. The chain couples TRBV5-1 to TRBJ2-6; either TRBD1 or TRBD2 may fit D (5 bases each). Germline CDR1 is SGHRS and CDR2 is YFSETQ. The CDR3 sequence is 13 residues long. Between the trimmed V and J ends, which lost 6 bases and 7 bases, there was a span of 11 bases. CDR3 amino acids: CASTWDVANVLTF. In DNA, the CDR3 is TGCGCCAGCACCTGGGACGTAGCCAACGTCCTGACTTTC.

The chain combines TRBV20-1 with TRBJ2-7, with a possible D match to TRBD1 (5 bases). This CDR3 contains 13 residues. Trimming cost V 6 bases and J 3 bases, with 15 bases left between them. CDR1 and CDR2 (germline): DFQATT, SNEGSKA (reference sequence). CDR3 residues: CSAPTVNLYEQYF. As DNA, the CDR3 is TGCAGTGCCCCGACAGTTAATCTCTACGAGCAGTACTTC.

The chain uses TRBV7-8 and TRBJ2-7; TRBD2 aligns across 7 bases. Germline V gene lookup returns CDR1 SGHVS and CDR2 FQNEAQ. With V trimmed by 3 bases and J by 0 bases, 11 bases remained unmatched. The CDR3 consists of 17 residues. In DNA form, the CDR3 reads TGTGCCAGCAGCTTGGTTAGGTTAGCGGGTGACTCCTACGAGCAGTACTTC. This gives the protein CASSLVRLAGDSYEQYF.

The V and J genes are TRBV12-3 or TRBV12-4 and TRBJ2-7; 8 nucleotides align to TRBD2. The CDR3 has 14 amino acids. The V gene end was trimmed by 5 bases and the J gene end by 6 bases; junction bases not matched to a gene: 9. The CDR3 nucleotides are TGTGCCAGCAGTCCCACCGGACTAGCCCGCGAGCAGTACTTC. As protein: CASSPTGLAREQYF.

This CDR3 reads CASSAYGLEAFF. CDR3 DNA sequence: TGTGCCAGCTCAGCATATGGCTTGGAAGCTTTCTTT. The V call is TRBV4-2, the J call TRBJ1-1; D gene uncertain. V shed 8 bases and J shed 8 bases, with 15 bases lying between them. The CDR3 extends over 12 amino acids. Germline V gives CDR1 LGHNA, CDR2 YNFKEQ.

The chain's CDR3 is CASSPRQGGSGELFF. CDR3 nucleotide sequence: TGTGCCAGCAGCCCTAGACAGGGTGGTTCCGGGGAGCTGTTTTTT. The chain joins TRBV3-1 to TRBJ2-2, with TRBD1 matching 7 bases. The V and J ends lost 4 bases and 6 bases, in that order; junction bases with no gene match: 8. Germline V gene lookup returns CDR1 LGHDT and CDR2 YNNKEL (reference sequence). CDR3 length equals 15 residues.

The CDR3 protein is CASSVAKASTSGNTIYF. For the CDR3, the DNA is TGTGCCAGCAGCGTAGCGAAGGCTTCGACCTCTGGAAACACCATATATTTT. This rearrangement joins TRBV9 to TRBJ1-3; D ambiguous. The germline CDR1 and CDR2 sequences are SGDLS and YYNGEE. The CDR3 spans 17 residues. V lost 0 bases and J lost 0, with 13 bases in between.

This clonotype appeared a few times. The chain recombines TRBV20-1 with TRBJ1-1, with D tentatively TRBD1 (6 bases). Germline V gene data show CDR1 as DFQATT and CDR2 as SNEGSKA (reference sequence). The CDR3 has 12 amino acids. V was pared by 8 bases and J by 8 bases, with 18 bases between. The CDR3 DNA sequence: TGCAGTCTAACGAGACAGGCCACAGAAGCTTTCTTT. It is translated as CSLTRQATEAFF.

This clonotype showed up just a few times. The V call is TRBV20-1, the J call TRBJ2-7; 9 bases map to TRBD2. V shed 1 base, J shed 4 bases, and the junction held 11 bases outside the gene matches. The CDR3 is 16 amino acids. Germline CDR1 DFQATT, CDR2 SNEGSKA (reference sequence). The CDR3 loop reads CSARAFAGGPKYEQYF. CDR3 bases: TGCAGTGCTAGAGCCTTTGCGGGAGGGCCGAAATACGAGCAGTACTTC.

This clonotype has just a few counts. The genes are TRBV27 and TRBJ2-5; 9 bases fit TRBD2. V shed 5 bases and J 9 bases; nucleotides not matched to a gene: 16. CDR1 is MNHEY and CDR2 is SMNVEV in the germline V gene (reference sequence). There are 16 residues in the CDR3. DNA for the CDR3: TGTGCCAGCAGTCCCGTAGCGGGAGTGGTTCGTAGTGCCCAGTACTTC. This sequence encodes CASSPVAGVVRSAQYF.

This clonotype was seen only a few times. Written as DNA, the CDR3 is TGTGCCAGCAGCCAAGAGGGGAGGGAACTGTTTTTT. Protein: CASSQEGRELFF. This chain uses TRBV4-2 with TRBJ1-4; D is unclear. The CDR3 runs to 12 residues. V dropped 0 bases and J dropped 12 bases, with 8 bases sitting between them. Germline values: CDR1 LGHNA, CDR2 YNFKEQ.

The rearrangement links TRBV7-8 to TRBJ2-7; D is ambiguous. Germline V gene sequence: CDR1 SGHVS, CDR2 FQNEAQ. Between the trimmed V and J ends, which lost 1 base and 2 bases, there was a span of 12 bases. The CDR3 consists of 15 residues. CDR3 nucleotide sequence: TGTGCCAGCAGCTTAGATAGTCAGTTCCCCTACGAGCAGTACTTC. Its translation: CASSLDSQFPYEQYF.

The sample holds a few counts of this clonotype. This chain joins TRBV5-4 and TRBJ2-7, with D maybe TRBD2 (7 bases). The germline V and J ends were trimmed by 4 bases and 3 bases, with 20 bases remaining between them. CDR3 size: 16 residues. Germline CDR1 is SGHNT and CDR2 is YYREEE (reference sequence). CDR3 sequence (DNA): TGTGCCAGCAGCCAAACACGCGGGGGCTCGGGCTACGAGCAGTACTTC. Encoded protein: CASSQTRGGSGYEQYF.

This clonotype has a handful of counts. The V and J genes are TRBV12-3 or TRBV12-4 and TRBJ1-3; TRBD1 is a possible D gene (5 bases). With 4 bases removed from V and 0 bases from J, the gap between germline ends came to 13 bases. CDR3 length: 16 residues. Here the CDR3 reads CASSSRQLSSGNTIYF. In DNA, the CDR3 is TGTGCCAGCAGTTCTAGACAGCTTAGCTCTGGAAACACCATATATTTT.

J is TRBJ2-7 and V is TRBV20-1, with 8 bases identical to TRBD1. CDR3 size: 14 residues. The germline V gene encodes CDR1 DFQATT and CDR2 SNEGSKA (reference sequence). With V trimmed by 5 bases and J by 0 bases, 6 bases remained unmatched. CDR3: CSAEGTGDSYEQYF. The CDR3 coding sequence is TGCAGTGCTGAGGGGACAGGCGACTCCTACGAGCAGTACTTC.

This clonotype came up a few times. The V and J genes are TRBV20-1 and TRBJ1-2, with a tentative D call TRBD1 (6 bases). V shed 1 base and J shed 4 bases, with 19 bases lying between them. There are 16 residues in the CDR3. Germline CDR1 DFQATT, CDR2 SNEGSKA (reference sequence). The CDR3 protein is CSARGDAQGLSYGYTF. The CDR3 DNA reads TGCAGTGCTAGAGGGGATGCACAGGGTCTTAGCTATGGCTACACCTTC.

This clonotype was counted ten times or more. The V gene is TRBV6-1, the J gene TRBJ2-1; D perhaps matches TRBD1 (6 bases). With 5 bases removed from V and 2 bases from J, the gap between germline ends came to 13 bases. The CDR3 is made up of 15 amino acids. CDR1 is MNHNS and CDR2 is SASEGT in the germline V gene. CDR3 in amino acids: CASSTGTLTYNEQFF. CDR3 coding DNA: TGTGCCAGCAGTACCGGGACACTGACCTACAATGAGCAGTTCTTC.

The V gene is TRBV24-1, the J gene TRBJ2-5, with 11 bases aligning to TRBD1. Germline V CDR1 and CDR2: KGHDR, SFDVKD. Unmatched junction bases numbered 9, after V lost 4 bases and J lost 3 bases. CDR3 length: 17 amino acids. CDR3 residues: CATSDAGTGGSKETQYF. CDR3 DNA sequence: TGTGCCACCAGTGACGCCGGGACAGGGGGTTCCAAAGAGACCCAGTACTTC.

The sample holds a few counts of this clonotype. The chain uses TRBV19 and TRBJ2-6; D is ambiguous. The germline V gene encodes CDR1 LNHDA and CDR2 SQIVND (reference sequence). Trimming removed 7 bases at V and 0 bases at J, with 16 bases between. The CDR3 length is 17 residues. The CDR3 loop reads CASKRHSDLSGANVLTF. The DNA for the CDR3 is TGTGCCAGTAAACGACATTCCGATCTCTCTGGGGCCAACGTCCTGACTTTC.

This chain uses TRBV24-1 with TRBJ2-1; TRBD2 matches 13 bases. The V gene end was trimmed by 3 bases and the J gene end by 8 bases; junction bases not matched to a gene: 6. Germline V gene sequence: CDR1 KGHDR, CDR2 SFDVKD. The CDR3 has 16 residues. CDR3 amino acids: CATSDRGLAGSDEQFF. The CDR3 DNA reads TGTGCCACCAGTGATAGGGGACTAGCGGGATCGGATGAGCAGTTCTTC.

This rearrangement joins TRBV14 to TRBJ2-7; D unclear. The CDR3 is made up of 20 amino acids. Per germline, CDR1 SGHDN and CDR2 FVKESK. V lost 0 bases to trimming and J lost 6 bases, with 30 bases between them. CDR3 amino acids: CASSQDRGEEAKPFDVEQYF. CDR3 sequence (DNA): TGTGCCAGCAGCCAAGATCGCGGTGAGGAAGCGAAGCCCTTCGACGTCGAGCAGTACTTC.

The chain combines TRBV12-3 or TRBV12-4 with TRBJ2-5, with D maybe TRBD2 (5 bases). With 2 bases removed from V and 7 bases from J, the gap between germline ends came to 17 bases. The CDR3 totals 15 residues. The DNA of the CDR3 is TGTGCCAGCAGTTTAACGGGGTCGTCCTCAGGGACCCAGTACTTC. It translates to CASSLTGSSSGTQYF.

The CDR3 loop is CSARDLRSPGSTDTQYF. As DNA, the CDR3 is TGCAGTGCTAGAGATCTTCGCAGCCCTGGGTCCACAGATACGCAGTATTTT. This chain joins TRBV20-1 and TRBJ2-3, with D hard to call. With 0 bases removed from V and 2 bases from J, the gap between germline ends came to 18 bases. Germline V gives CDR1 DFQATT, CDR2 SNEGSKA (reference sequence). The CDR3 is made up of 17 amino acids.